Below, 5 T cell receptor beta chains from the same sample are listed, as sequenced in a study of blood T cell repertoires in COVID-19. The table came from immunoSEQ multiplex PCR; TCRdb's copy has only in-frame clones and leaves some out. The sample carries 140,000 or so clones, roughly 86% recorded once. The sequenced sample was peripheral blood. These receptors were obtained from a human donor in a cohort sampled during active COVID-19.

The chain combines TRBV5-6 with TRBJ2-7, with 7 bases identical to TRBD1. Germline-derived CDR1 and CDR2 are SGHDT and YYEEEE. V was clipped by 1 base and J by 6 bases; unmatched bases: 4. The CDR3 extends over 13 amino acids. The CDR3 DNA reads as TGTGCCAGCAGCTTGCGACAGGGCCTCGAGCAGTACTTC. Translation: CASSLRQGLEQYF.

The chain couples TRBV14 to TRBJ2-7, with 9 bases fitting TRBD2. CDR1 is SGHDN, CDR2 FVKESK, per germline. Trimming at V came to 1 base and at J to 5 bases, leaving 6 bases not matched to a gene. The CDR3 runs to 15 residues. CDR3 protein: CASSQGSGRSHEQYF. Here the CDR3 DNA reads TGTGCCAGCAGCCAAGGTAGCGGGAGAAGTCACGAGCAGTACTTC.

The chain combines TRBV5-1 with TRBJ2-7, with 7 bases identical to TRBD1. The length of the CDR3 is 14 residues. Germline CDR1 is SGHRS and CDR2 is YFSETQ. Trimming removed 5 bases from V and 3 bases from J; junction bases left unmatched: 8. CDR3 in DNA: TGCGCCAGCAGAATTAGGACAGGAGACTACGAGCAGTACTTC. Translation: CASRIRTGDYEQYF. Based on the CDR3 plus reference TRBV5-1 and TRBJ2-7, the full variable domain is KAGVTQTPRYLIKTRGQQVTLSCSPISGHRSVSWYQQTPGQGLQFLFEYFSETQRNKGNFPGRFSGRQFSNSRSEMNVSTLELGDSALYLCASRIRTGDYEQYFGPGTRLTVT.

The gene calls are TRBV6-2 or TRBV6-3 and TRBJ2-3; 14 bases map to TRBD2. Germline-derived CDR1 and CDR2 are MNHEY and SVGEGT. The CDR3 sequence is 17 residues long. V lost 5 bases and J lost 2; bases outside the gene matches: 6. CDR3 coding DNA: TGTGCCAGCAGTACCGGGACTAGCGGGAGCTACACAGATACGCAGTATTTT. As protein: CASSTGTSGSYTDTQYF.

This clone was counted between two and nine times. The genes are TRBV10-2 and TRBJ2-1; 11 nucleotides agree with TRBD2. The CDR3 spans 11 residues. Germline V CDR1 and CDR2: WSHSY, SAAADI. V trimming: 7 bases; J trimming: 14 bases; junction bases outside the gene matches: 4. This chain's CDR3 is CASIEGLAEFF. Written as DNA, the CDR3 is TGCGCCAGCATCGAGGGACTAGCGGAGTTCTTC.